Listed below are T cell receptor beta chains from one sample, sequenced in a study of T cell responses to AZD1222 COVID-19 vaccine. Profiled with immunoSEQ multiplex PCR; TCRdb holds only in-frame clones, not every one. Seen here are 120,000 to 150,000 clones, about 93% observed once, and the top ten hold approximately 2%. The sequences come from peripheral blood, collected on day 0 of AZD1222 vaccination. These receptors came from an adult in good health. Both conserved end residues are part of each CDR3. The D gene is left open where the match is weak. Not all rows give a size; the values are once, few, many and, for expanded clones, a class.

TRBV6-2/TRBV6-3	TRBD1	TRBJ2-2	NA	CASSLQGAGTGELFF	TGTGCCAGCAGTTTACAGGGGGCGGGCACCGGGGAGCTGTTTTTT
TRBV3-1/TRBV3-2	NA	TRBJ2-1	NA	CASSPTGRPDEQFF	TGTGCCAGCAGCCCCACCGGGCGTCCGGATGAGCAGTTCTTC
TRBV24-1	TRBD2	TRBJ2-3	NA	CATSASREADTQYF	TGTGCCACCAGTGCCTCCCGGGAGGCAGATACGCAGTATTTT
TRBV23-1	NA	TRBJ2-3	NA	CASSLGVTKDTQYF	TGCGCCAGCAGTCTGGGGGTTACAAAAGATACGCAGTATTTT
TRBV6-5	TRBD1	TRBJ1-5	NA	CASSLTTGEQPQHF	TGTGCCAGCAGCCTAACTACAGGGGAACAGCCCCAGCATTTT
TRBV7-3	TRBD1	TRBJ2-3	NA	CASSFGTGGTDTQYF	TGTGCCAGCAGCTTCGGGACAGGGGGCACAGATACGCAGTATTTT
TRBV9	NA	TRBJ1-2	NA	CASSGGLGREWGYGYTF	TGTGCCAGCAGCGGTGGCCTCGGGAGGGAGTGGGGCTATGGCTACACCTTC
TRBV7-3	NA	TRBJ1-1	NA	CASSLTGAEGAGTEAFF	TGTGCCAGCAGCTTAACGGGGGCAGAGGGAGCGGGCACTGAAGCTTTCTTT
TRBV5-4	TRBD2	TRBJ2-3	NA	CASSSSGGGRRRNTQYF	TGTGCCAGCAGCTCTAGCGGGGGGGGCCGACGCCGGAATACGCAGTATTTT
TRBV5-1	TRBD2	TRBJ2-3	few	CASSTGLATTDTQYF	TGCGCCAGCAGCACCGGACTAGCCACCACAGATACGCAGTATTTT
TRBV24-1	NA	TRBJ2-5	NA	CATSDFSQGRETQYF	TGTGCCACCAGTGATTTTTCACAGGGCCGGGAGACCCAGTACTTC
TRBV27	TRBD1	TRBJ2-7	once	CASSPRWGTGGREQYF	TGTGCCAGCAGTCCTCGGTGGGGGACAGGGGGTCGCGAGCAGTACTTC
TRBV30	TRBD2	TRBJ2-3	once	CAGTSGNTDTQYF	TGTGCCGGGACTAGCGGGAACACAGATACGCAGTATTTT
TRBV5-6	NA	TRBJ1-1	NA	CASSAGGEAFF	TGTGCCAGCAGCGCGGGGGGCGAAGCTTTCTTT
TRBV6-4	NA	TRBJ1-6	NA	CASSDSSRQGDSPLHF	TGTGCCAGCAGTGACTCGAGTCGGCAGGGTGATTCACCCCTCCACTTT
TRBV10-3	NA	TRBJ1-5	NA	CAISATGAGNQPQHF	TGTGCCATCAGCGCAACGGGGGCCGGCAATCAGCCCCAGCATTTT
TRBV7-3	NA	TRBJ2-1	NA	CASRVDGMGYNEQFF	TGTGCCAGCCGCGTGGACGGGATGGGGTACAATGAGCAGTTCTTC
TRBV21-1	NA	TRBJ2-7	NA	CASGSLALTYEQYF	TGTGCCAGCGGCTCCCTAGCGCTTACCTACGAGCAGTACTTC